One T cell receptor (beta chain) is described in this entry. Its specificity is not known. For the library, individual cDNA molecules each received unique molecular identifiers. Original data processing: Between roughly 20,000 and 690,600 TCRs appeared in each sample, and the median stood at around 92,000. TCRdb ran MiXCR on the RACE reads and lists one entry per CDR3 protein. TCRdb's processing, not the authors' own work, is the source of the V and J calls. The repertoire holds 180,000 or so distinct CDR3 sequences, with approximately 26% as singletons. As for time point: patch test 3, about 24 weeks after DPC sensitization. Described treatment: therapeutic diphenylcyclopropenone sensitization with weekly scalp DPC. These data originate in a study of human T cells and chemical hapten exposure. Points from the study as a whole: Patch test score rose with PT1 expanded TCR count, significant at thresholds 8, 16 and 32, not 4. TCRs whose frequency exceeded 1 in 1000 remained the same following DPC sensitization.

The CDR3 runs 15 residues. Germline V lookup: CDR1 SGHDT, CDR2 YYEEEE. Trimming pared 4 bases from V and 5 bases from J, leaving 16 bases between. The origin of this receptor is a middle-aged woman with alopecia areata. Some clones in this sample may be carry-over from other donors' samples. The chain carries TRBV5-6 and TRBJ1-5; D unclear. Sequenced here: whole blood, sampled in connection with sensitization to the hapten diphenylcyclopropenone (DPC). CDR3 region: CASSGRSRGDQPQHF. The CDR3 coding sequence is TGTGCCAGCAGCGGCCGGTCGCGGGGTGATCAGCCCCAGCATTTT. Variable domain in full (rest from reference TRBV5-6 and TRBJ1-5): DAGVTQSPTHLIKTRGQQVTLRCSPKSGHDTVSWYQQALGQGPQFIFQYYEEEERQRGNFPDRFSGHQFPNYSSELNVNALLLGDSALYLCASSGRSRGDQPQHFGDGTRLSIL.